These 2 T cell receptor beta chains were sequenced from one sample in a study of cytomegalovirus exposure and HLA in healthy donors. The data were produced by immunoSEQ multiplex PCR, yet TCRdb's version contains in-frame clones alone and is incomplete. Of some 150,000 clones in the sample, 85% to 90% were seen once. The specimen was PBMCs. Receptors were obtained from a human donor in good health.

The gene calls are TRBV6-1 and TRBJ1-1, with D hard to call. The CDR3 is 12 residues long. Per the germline V gene, CDR1 is MNHNS and CDR2 is SASEGT. The V end was cut by 1 base, the J end by 5 bases, with 5 bases between. CDR3 sequence: CASSEVLTEAFF. The CDR3 coding sequence is TGTGCCAGCAGTGAAGTGTTAACTGAAGCTTTCTTT.

This clone was detected once. This rearrangement joins TRBV6-5 to TRBJ1-1, with D tentatively TRBD1 (5 bases). CDR1 is MNHEY and CDR2 is SVGAGI in the germline V gene. The CDR3 totals 14 residues. Trimming stripped 2 bases from V and 3 bases from J, with 10 bases between. CDR3 DNA: TGTGCCAGCAGTTACACCGGGACTGACACTGAAGCTTTCTTT. It codes for CASSYTGTDTEAFF.